These T cell receptor beta chains were read from a single sample in a study of OX40 agonist ivuxolimab in advanced cancers. Only in-frame clones appear in the TCRdb table, and some are missing; sequencing was by immunoSEQ multiplex PCR. The sample holds around 68,000 clones, approximately 90% seen once. The source was CD4+ or CD8+ T cells sorted from blood, collected in a trial of the OX40 agonist ivuxolimab. The receptors here all came from an adult with an advanced solid tumor such as melanoma, head and neck, liver or kidney cancer. Each CDR3 is given with its conserved first and last residue. Fields, in order: clone size, D gene, V gene, J gene, CDR3 DNA, CDR3 protein. D genes are given only for firm matches. Part of the rows lack a size; the others show once, few, many or a class for expanded clones.

clone_size: NA; d_call: TRBD2; v_call: TRBV27; j_call: TRBJ2-7; cdr3_nt: TGTGCCAGCAGTCAATCTCTTCTTGGGGCGGGGGGATCCTACGAGCAGTACTTC; cdr3_aa: CASSQSLLGAGGSYEQYF
clone_size: NA; d_call: NA; v_call: TRBV10-3; j_call: TRBJ2-3; cdr3_nt: TGTGCCATCAGTGAGACAACTAGCACAGATACGCAGTATTTT; cdr3_aa: CAISETTSTDTQYF
clone_size: NA; d_call: TRBD1; v_call: TRBV29-1; j_call: TRBJ2-3; cdr3_nt: TGCAGCGTCCTAACAGGGACAGGGGGCTCCACAGATACGCAGTATTTT; cdr3_aa: CSVLTGTGGSTDTQYF
clone_size: NA; d_call: NA; v_call: TRBV6-1; j_call: TRBJ1-1; cdr3_nt: TGTGCCAGCAGTGAAGTTGGGACTGAAGCTTTCTTT; cdr3_aa: CASSEVGTEAFF
clone_size: NA; d_call: NA; v_call: TRBV5-1; j_call: TRBJ2-3; cdr3_nt: TGCGCCAGCAGCTTGGAAACAGGGCCGTACACAGATACGCAGTATTTT; cdr3_aa: CASSLETGPYTDTQYF
clone_size: NA; d_call: TRBD2; v_call: TRBV6-1; j_call: TRBJ2-7; cdr3_nt: TGTGCCAGCAGCCGAACTAGCGGATCCTACGAGCAGTACTTC; cdr3_aa: CASSRTSGSYEQYF
clone_size: NA; d_call: NA; v_call: TRBV29-1; j_call: TRBJ2-7; cdr3_nt: TGCAGCGTTAGATCAGCCTCCTACGAGCAGTACTTC; cdr3_aa: CSVRSASYEQYF
clone_size: NA; d_call: NA; v_call: TRBV28; j_call: TRBJ2-2; cdr3_nt: TGTGCCAGCACCTCAGGGGGGGCGGGCCTGAACACCGGGGAGCTGTTTTTT; cdr3_aa: CASTSGGAGLNTGELFF
clone_size: NA; d_call: NA; v_call: TRBV7-9; j_call: TRBJ2-7; cdr3_nt: TGTGCCAGCAGCTTACCCACGTTATCCAGGGTCATCACCTCCTACGAGCAGTACTTC; cdr3_aa: CASSLPTLSRVITSYEQYF
clone_size: NA; d_call: TRBD1; v_call: TRBV5-8; j_call: TRBJ2-5; cdr3_nt: TGTGCCAGCAGCTACGGACAGGGGGAATTAGAGACCCAGTACTTC; cdr3_aa: CASSYGQGELETQYF
clone_size: NA; d_call: NA; v_call: TRBV5-6; j_call: TRBJ2-7; cdr3_nt: TGTGCCAGCAGCTACGTCCCCGGGGGCCGGAGTTACGAGCAGTACTTC; cdr3_aa: CASSYVPGGRSYEQYF
clone_size: NA; d_call: TRBD1; v_call: TRBV7-9; j_call: TRBJ2-4; cdr3_nt: TGTGCCAGCAGCTTGTCGACAGGGACGATTCAGTACTTC; cdr3_aa: CASSLSTGTIQYF
clone_size: NA; d_call: NA; v_call: TRBV7-6; j_call: TRBJ1-5; cdr3_nt: TGTGCCAGCCTTCGACCCTATAGCAATCAGCCCCAGCATTTT; cdr3_aa: CASLRPYSNQPQHF
clone_size: once; d_call: NA; v_call: TRBV6-1; j_call: TRBJ2-4; cdr3_nt: TGTGCCAGCTATGGCAGGGTCCTAATTCAGTACTTC; cdr3_aa: CASYGRVLIQYF
clone_size: NA; d_call: TRBD2; v_call: TRBV6-5; j_call: TRBJ2-1; cdr3_nt: TGTGCCAGCAGGGCTAGCGGGACACACAATGAGCAGTTCTTC; cdr3_aa: CASRASGTHNEQFF
clone_size: NA; d_call: NA; v_call: TRBV19; j_call: TRBJ1-2; cdr3_nt: TGTGCCAGTAGTAAGATAGAGGGCGGAGACTATGGCTACACCTTC; cdr3_aa: CASSKIEGGDYGYTF
clone_size: NA; d_call: NA; v_call: TRBV18; j_call: TRBJ2-3; cdr3_nt: TGTGCCAGCTCACCAATAGGGACCGGCACAGATACGCAGTATTTT; cdr3_aa: CASSPIGTGTDTQYF
clone_size: NA; d_call: NA; v_call: TRBV6-1; j_call: TRBJ1-1; cdr3_nt: TGTGCCAGCAGGGACCGGGCTGGGAACACTGAAGCTTTCTTT; cdr3_aa: CASRDRAGNTEAFF
clone_size: once; d_call: NA; v_call: TRBV5-1; j_call: TRBJ2-7; cdr3_nt: TGCGCCAGCAGCTTGGAAGGCGTTGGGCCTAACGAGCAGTACTTC; cdr3_aa: CASSLEGVGPNEQYF
clone_size: NA; d_call: TRBD1; v_call: TRBV2; j_call: TRBJ2-3; cdr3_nt: TGTGCCAGCAGTGAAGCCCCTAACAGGGGGTTAGCAGATACGCAGTATTTT; cdr3_aa: CASSEAPNRGLADTQYF
clone_size: NA; d_call: TRBD2; v_call: TRBV11-2; j_call: TRBJ2-5; cdr3_nt: TGTGCCAGCAGCTTAGGTGGGAGGGGAGGTATCCAAGAGACCCAGTACTTC; cdr3_aa: CASSLGGRGGIQETQYF
clone_size: NA; d_call: NA; v_call: TRBV7-3; j_call: TRBJ2-3; cdr3_nt: TGTGCCAGCAGCTTAGGGGGACGGGGAACAGATACGCAGTATTTT; cdr3_aa: CASSLGGRGTDTQYF
clone_size: NA; d_call: TRBD1; v_call: TRBV7-2; j_call: TRBJ2-6; cdr3_nt: TGTGCCAGCAGACCCAGGGGGCGGCGCTCTGGGGCCAACGTCCTGACTTTC; cdr3_aa: CASRPRGRRSGANVLTF
clone_size: NA; d_call: NA; v_call: TRBV5-1; j_call: TRBJ2-7; cdr3_nt: TGCGCCAGCAGCTCAACGGGACCGACGAGCTCCTACGAGCAGTACTTC; cdr3_aa: CASSSTGPTSSYEQYF
clone_size: NA; d_call: NA; v_call: TRBV2; j_call: TRBJ2-1; cdr3_nt: TGTGCCAGCAGTGGGAGACTAGTGGATGAGCAGTTCTTC; cdr3_aa: CASSGRLVDEQFF
clone_size: NA; d_call: NA; v_call: TRBV2; j_call: TRBJ2-7; cdr3_nt: TGTGCCAGCAGTGGCACCGTTGGTGGAGAGGAGCAGTACTTC; cdr3_aa: CASSGTVGGEEQYF
clone_size: NA; d_call: NA; v_call: TRBV21-1; j_call: TRBJ2-2; cdr3_nt: TGTGCCAGCAGCAAAGCAAAGGGGGCGCACACCGGGGAGCTGTTTTTT; cdr3_aa: CASSKAKGAHTGELFF
clone_size: NA; d_call: NA; v_call: TRBV4-2; j_call: TRBJ1-2; cdr3_nt: TGTGCCAGCAGCCAAGTTTCAGGGGATGGAGGCTACACCTTC; cdr3_aa: CASSQVSGDGGYTF
clone_size: many; d_call: NA; v_call: TRBV7-3; j_call: TRBJ2-2; cdr3_nt: TGTGCCAGCAGCCCGACAGGCGCCGGGACCGGGGAGCTGTTTTTT; cdr3_aa: CASSPTGAGTGELFF
clone_size: NA; d_call: NA; v_call: TRBV6-1; j_call: TRBJ1-4; cdr3_nt: TGTGCCGGCGGGGAGGTACATGAAAAACTGTTTTTT; cdr3_aa: CAGGEVHEKLFF
clone_size: NA; d_call: NA; v_call: TRBV19; j_call: TRBJ1-1; cdr3_nt: TGTGCCAGTAGTATAGATCTGGGCGGGACTTTGAACACTGAAGCTTTCTTT; cdr3_aa: CASSIDLGGTLNTEAFF
clone_size: once; d_call: NA; v_call: TRBV6-5; j_call: TRBJ2-1; cdr3_nt: TGTGCCAGCGAGAGGAGAGGGTGGATCAATGAGCAGTTCTTC; cdr3_aa: CASERRGWINEQFF
clone_size: NA; d_call: NA; v_call: TRBV5-1; j_call: TRBJ1-1; cdr3_nt: TGCGCCAGCCGAATTTCGGGGGCCACTGAAGCTTTCTTT; cdr3_aa: CASRISGATEAFF
clone_size: NA; d_call: NA; v_call: TRBV2; j_call: TRBJ1-4; cdr3_nt: TGTGCCAGCAGTGAATATAGAATTAATGAAAAACTGTTTTTT; cdr3_aa: CASSEYRINEKLFF
clone_size: NA; d_call: TRBD1; v_call: TRBV7-3; j_call: TRBJ2-1; cdr3_nt: TGTGCCAGCAGCTTAAGAGGGACAGGGCTGGATGAGCAGTTCTTC; cdr3_aa: CASSLRGTGLDEQFF
clone_size: NA; d_call: NA; v_call: TRBV21-1; j_call: TRBJ2-5; cdr3_nt: TGTGCCAGCAGCTCAGAGGTGGCGGGGGGTCAAGAGACCCAGTACTTC; cdr3_aa: CASSSEVAGGQETQYF
clone_size: NA; d_call: TRBD2; v_call: TRBV4-1; j_call: TRBJ2-1; cdr3_nt: TGCGCCAGCAGCCAAGGATTGGGACTAGCGGGAGAGGAGCAGTTCTTC; cdr3_aa: CASSQGLGLAGEEQFF
clone_size: NA; d_call: NA; v_call: TRBV5-4; j_call: TRBJ2-5; cdr3_nt: TGTGCCAGCAGCTTGGCCACCGGGCCCCAAGAGACCCAGTACTTC; cdr3_aa: CASSLATGPQETQYF
clone_size: NA; d_call: NA; v_call: TRBV9; j_call: TRBJ2-1; cdr3_nt: TGTGCCAGCAGCCCCGTAGGCGGCTCCTACAATGAGCAGTTCTTC; cdr3_aa: CASSPVGGSYNEQFF
clone_size: NA; d_call: TRBD2; v_call: TRBV6-1; j_call: TRBJ2-5; cdr3_nt: TGTGCCAGCCGATTAGCGGGAGAAGAGACCCAGTACTTC; cdr3_aa: CASRLAGEETQYF
clone_size: NA; d_call: TRBD1; v_call: TRBV5-6; j_call: TRBJ2-3; cdr3_nt: TGTGCCAGCAGACTCGAATTGACAGGGGCTTCAGATACGCAGTATTTT; cdr3_aa: CASRLELTGASDTQYF
clone_size: NA; d_call: NA; v_call: TRBV10-3; j_call: TRBJ2-1; cdr3_nt: TGTGCCATCAGTGAACGGTCCTTTTCCTCCAATGAGCAGTTCTTC; cdr3_aa: CAISERSFSSNEQFF
clone_size: NA; d_call: NA; v_call: TRBV7-9; j_call: TRBJ2-7; cdr3_nt: TGTGCCAGCAGCTTAGTGGGGGATTCCTACGAGCAGTACTTC; cdr3_aa: CASSLVGDSYEQYF
clone_size: NA; d_call: NA; v_call: TRBV5-1; j_call: TRBJ2-6; cdr3_nt: TGCGCCAGCAGCTTGTCCGGGCTTCCCGACTCTGGGGCCAACGTCCTGACTTTC; cdr3_aa: CASSLSGLPDSGANVLTF
clone_size: NA; d_call: NA; v_call: TRBV5-1; j_call: TRBJ2-6; cdr3_nt: TGCGCCAGCAGCCAACAGGCAGGAGGGGCCAACGTCCTGACTTTC; cdr3_aa: CASSQQAGGANVLTF
clone_size: once; d_call: TRBD2; v_call: TRBV18; j_call: TRBJ2-1; cdr3_nt: TGTGCCAGCTCACCGCTAGCGGGGGGCCAAAACAATGAGCAGTTCTTC; cdr3_aa: CASSPLAGGQNNEQFF
clone_size: NA; d_call: NA; v_call: TRBV7-2; j_call: TRBJ1-1; cdr3_nt: TGTGCCAGCAGCTTAGTCGGATCCTACACTGAAGCTTTCTTT; cdr3_aa: CASSLVGSYTEAFF
clone_size: NA; d_call: TRBD1; v_call: TRBV10-3; j_call: TRBJ2-6; cdr3_nt: TGTGCCATCACCAAAGGGGGCCCTAACTCTGGGGCCAACGTCCTGACTTTC; cdr3_aa: CAITKGGPNSGANVLTF